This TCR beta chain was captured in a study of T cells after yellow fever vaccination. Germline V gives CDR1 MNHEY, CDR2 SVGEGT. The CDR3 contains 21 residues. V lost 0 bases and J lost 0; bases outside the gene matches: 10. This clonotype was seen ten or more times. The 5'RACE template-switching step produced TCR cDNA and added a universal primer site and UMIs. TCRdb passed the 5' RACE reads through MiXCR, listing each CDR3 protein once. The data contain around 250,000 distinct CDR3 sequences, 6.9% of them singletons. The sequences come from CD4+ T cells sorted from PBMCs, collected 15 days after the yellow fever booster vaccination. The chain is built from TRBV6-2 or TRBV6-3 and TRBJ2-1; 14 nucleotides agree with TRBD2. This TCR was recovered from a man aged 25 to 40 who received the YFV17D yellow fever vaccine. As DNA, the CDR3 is TGTGCCAGCAGTTACTCGATCGGACTAGCGGGAGGTCCCAGCTCCTACAATGAGCAGTTCTTC. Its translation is CASSYSIGLAGGPSSYNEQFF.